Shown below are 11 T cell receptor beta chains from a single sample sequenced in a study of cytomegalovirus exposure and HLA in healthy donors. The PCR employed 60 Vbeta primers together with 13 Jbeta primers. TCRdb's copy holds only in-frame clones and misses some; the assay was immunoSEQ multiplex PCR. The profile shows about 98,000 clones, approximately 80% of them singletons. The sample taken for sequencing was PBMCs. These receptors were obtained from a female donor in good health and CMV-seropositive.

V gene TRBV30 combines with J gene TRBJ2-7; 9 nucleotides agree with TRBD1. V shed 0 bases, J shed 3 bases, and the junction held 6 bases outside the gene matches. The CDR3 sequence is 15 residues long. Germline V CDR1 and CDR2: GTSNPN, SVGIG (reference sequence). The CDR3 coding sequence is TGTGCCTGGAGTGTACGGGGGACAGGGATCTACGAGCAGTACTTC. This translates into CAWSVRGTGIYEQYF.

This clone turned up a few times. V gene TRBV11-3 combines with J gene TRBJ2-3, with 8 nucleotides matching TRBD2. Germline assignment: CDR1 SGHNT and CDR2 YENEEA. Unmatched junction bases numbered 7, after V lost 3 bases and J lost 5 bases. The CDR3 covers 15 residues. CDR3 amino acids: CASSFEAGAIDTQYF. The DNA of the CDR3 is TGTGCCAGCAGCTTCGAAGCGGGAGCCATAGATACGCAGTATTTT. The full variable domain, in which reference TRBV11-3 and TRBJ2-3 provide the parts outside the CDR3, is EAGVVQSPRYKIIEKKQPVAFWCNPISGHNTLYWYLQNLGQGPELLIRYENEEAVDDSQLPKDRFSAERLKGVDSTLKIQPAELGDSAVYLCASSFEAGAIDTQYFGPGTRLTVL.

The chain recombines TRBV12-5 with TRBJ2-7; D might be TRBD2 (5 bases). Trimming took off 5 bases at V and 2 bases at J, with 13 bases between the two ends. Germline loops: CDR1 LGHNT, CDR2 FRNRAP. This CDR3 has 14 residues. CDR3 in amino acids: CASGPGESPYEQYF. The CDR3 nucleotides are TGTGCTAGTGGTCCCGGGGAGAGTCCCTACGAGCAGTACTTC.

The gene calls are TRBV29-1 and TRBJ2-7; D may be TRBD2 (6 bases). Germline CDR1 SQVTM, CDR2 ANQGSEA. With 4 bases removed from V and 3 bases from J, the gap between germline ends came to 13 bases. The CDR3 sequence is 13 residues long. CDR3 nucleotides: TGCAGCGTTGTATACGGGGGAGGCTACGAGCAGTACTTC. Translated: CSVVYGGGYEQYF.

The sample holds one count of this clone. The chain couples TRBV4-1 to TRBJ2-7; TRBD1 aligns across 7 bases. CDR3 length: 12 amino acids. After removal of 3 bases from V and 6 bases from J, the junction contained 2 bases not matched to a gene. CDR1 MGHRA and CDR2 YSYEKL come from the germline V gene. As DNA, the CDR3 is TGCGCCAGCAGCCAGACAGGGACCGAGCAGTACTTC. Protein: CASSQTGTEQYF.

Concerning this clone itself: The germline gene is not matched at one end of the junction; a read error may be the cause. The chain links TRBV7-9 to TRBJ1-6; possibly TRBD1 for D (6 bases). The germline gives CDR1 SEHNR, CDR2 FQNEAQ (reference sequence). The CDR3 runs to 18 residues. In DNA, the CDR3 is TGTTCCAGCAGCAAAAACACCAGGGGAACCTCCTATAATTCACCCCTCCACTTT. Translating gives CSSSKNTRGTSYNSPLHF.

The chain combines TRBV19 with TRBJ2-5, with TRBD2 identical over 8 bases. V was pared by 4 bases and J by 4 bases, with 8 bases of the junction left unmatched. The CDR3 has 15 amino acids. Germline CDR1 reads LNHDA; CDR2 reads SQIVND (reference sequence). CDR3 sequence: CASSSPAGVAETQYF. CDR3 bases: TGTGCCAGTAGTAGTCCAGCGGGAGTCGCAGAGACCCAGTACTTC.

The chain joins TRBV5-6 to TRBJ2-2; 15 nucleotides match TRBD2. This CDR3 has 19 amino acids. V lost 2 bases and J lost 4; bases outside the gene matches: 9. CDR1 SGHDT and CDR2 YYEEEE come from the germline V gene. The CDR3 here is CASSLPGTSGGLGTGELFF. Written as DNA, the CDR3 is TGTGCCAGCAGCTTACCCGGGACTAGCGGGGGGCTTGGCACCGGGGAGCTGTTTTTT.

The V call is TRBV28, the J call TRBJ1-3, with no clear D. The V gene lost 1 base and the J gene lost 1 base, with 8 bases spanning the gap. Germline V lookup: CDR1 MDHEN, CDR2 SYDVKM. The CDR3 totals 15 residues. The CDR3 DNA reads TGTGCCAGCAGTTTATCCGGGGTATCTGGAAACACCATATATTTT. Protein sequence: CASSLSGVSGNTIYF.

Written as DNA, the CDR3 is TGCGCCAGCAGCTCCCTGACCGGGGTTCAAAACTACGAGCAGTACTTC. Amino acid sequence: CASSSLTGVQNYEQYF. This chain uses TRBV4-1 with TRBJ2-7, with D perhaps matching TRBD2 (5 bases). Germline-derived CDR1 and CDR2 are MGHRA and YSYEKL. Trimming took 5 bases from V and 3 from J, leaving 20 bases between them. This CDR3 region has 16 residues.

The table lists this clone with a few counts. V usage is TRBV6-1 and J usage is TRBJ2-3; D is perhaps TRBD1 (5 bases). V was pared by 1 base and J by 2 bases, with 13 bases between. The germline gives CDR1 MNHNS, CDR2 SASEGT. This CDR3 has 16 residues. The CDR3 protein is CASSEVSQGFTDTQYF. In DNA, the CDR3 is TGTGCCAGCAGTGAAGTATCCCAGGGTTTCACAGATACGCAGTATTTT.